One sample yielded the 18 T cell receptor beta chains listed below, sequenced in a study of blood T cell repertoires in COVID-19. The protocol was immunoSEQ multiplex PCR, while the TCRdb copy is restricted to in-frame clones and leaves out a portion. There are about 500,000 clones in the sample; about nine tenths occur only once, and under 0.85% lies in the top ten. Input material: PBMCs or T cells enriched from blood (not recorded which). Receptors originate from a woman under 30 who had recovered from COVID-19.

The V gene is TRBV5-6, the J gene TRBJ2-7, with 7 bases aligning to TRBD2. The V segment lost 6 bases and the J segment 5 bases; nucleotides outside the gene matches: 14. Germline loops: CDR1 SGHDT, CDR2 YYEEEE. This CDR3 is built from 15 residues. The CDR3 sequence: CASTAPSAGIDEQYF. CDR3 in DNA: TGTGCCAGCACCGCTCCCTCAGCGGGGATCGACGAGCAGTACTTC.

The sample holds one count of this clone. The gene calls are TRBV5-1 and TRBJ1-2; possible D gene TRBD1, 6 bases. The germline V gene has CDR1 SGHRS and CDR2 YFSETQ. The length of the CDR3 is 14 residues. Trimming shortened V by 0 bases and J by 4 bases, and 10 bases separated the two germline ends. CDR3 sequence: CASSLGSGVYGYTF. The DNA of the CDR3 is TGCGCCAGCAGCTTGGGATCAGGGGTCTATGGCTACACCTTC.

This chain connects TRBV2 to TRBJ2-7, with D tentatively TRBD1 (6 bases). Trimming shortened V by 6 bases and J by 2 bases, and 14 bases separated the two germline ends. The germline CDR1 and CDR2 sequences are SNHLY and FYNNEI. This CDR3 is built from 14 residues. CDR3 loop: CASRIYRVAYEQYF. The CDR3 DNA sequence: TGTGCCAGCAGGATCTACAGGGTAGCCTACGAGCAGTACTTC.

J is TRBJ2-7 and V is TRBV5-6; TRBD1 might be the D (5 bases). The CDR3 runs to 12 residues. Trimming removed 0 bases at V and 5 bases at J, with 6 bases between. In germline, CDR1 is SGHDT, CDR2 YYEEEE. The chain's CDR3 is CASSLGGDEQYF. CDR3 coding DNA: TGTGCCAGCAGCTTGGGGGGCGACGAGCAGTACTTC.

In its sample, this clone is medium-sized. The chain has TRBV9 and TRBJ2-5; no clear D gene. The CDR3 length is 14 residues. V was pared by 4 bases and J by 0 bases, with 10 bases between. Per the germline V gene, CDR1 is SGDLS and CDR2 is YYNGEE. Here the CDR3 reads CASSPTPYQETQYF. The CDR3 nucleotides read TGTGCCAGCAGCCCCACTCCGTACCAAGAGACCCAGTACTTC.

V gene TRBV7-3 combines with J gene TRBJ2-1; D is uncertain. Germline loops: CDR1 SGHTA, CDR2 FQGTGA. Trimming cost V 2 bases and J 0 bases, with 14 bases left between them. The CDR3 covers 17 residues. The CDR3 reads CASSLQAFSSSYNEQFF. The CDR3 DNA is TGTGCCAGCAGCTTACAGGCTTTTAGTAGCTCCTACAATGAGCAGTTCTTC.

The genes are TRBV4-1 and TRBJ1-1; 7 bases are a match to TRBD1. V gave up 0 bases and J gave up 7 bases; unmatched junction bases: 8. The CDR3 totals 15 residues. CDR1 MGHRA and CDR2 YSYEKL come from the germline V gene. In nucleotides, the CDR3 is TGCGCCAGCAGCCAAGAAACAGGGGTCGGCAGTGAAGCTTTCTTT. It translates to CASSQETGVGSEAFF.

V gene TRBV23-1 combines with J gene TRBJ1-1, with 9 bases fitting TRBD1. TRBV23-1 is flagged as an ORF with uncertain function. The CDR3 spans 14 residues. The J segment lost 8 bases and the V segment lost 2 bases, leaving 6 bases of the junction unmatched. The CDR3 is CASSQPKGQGEAFF. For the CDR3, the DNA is TGCGCCAGCAGTCAACCTAAGGGACAGGGAGAAGCTTTCTTT.

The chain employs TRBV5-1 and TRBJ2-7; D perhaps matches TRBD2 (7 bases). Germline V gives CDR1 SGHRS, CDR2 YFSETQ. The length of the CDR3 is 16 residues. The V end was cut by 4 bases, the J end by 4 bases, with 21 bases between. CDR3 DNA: TGCGCCAGCAGCCGGGGGCCCGAGACTAGCACTTACGAGCAGTACTTC. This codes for CASSRGPETSTYEQYF.

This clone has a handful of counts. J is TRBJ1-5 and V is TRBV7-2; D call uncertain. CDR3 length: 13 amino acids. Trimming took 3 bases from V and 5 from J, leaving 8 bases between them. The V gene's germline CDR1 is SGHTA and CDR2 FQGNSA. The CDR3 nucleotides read TGTGCCAGCAGCTTGACACGTTATCAGCCCCAGCATTTT. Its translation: CASSLTRYQPQHF. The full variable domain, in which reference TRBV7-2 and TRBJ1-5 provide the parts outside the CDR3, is GAGVSQSPSNKVTEKGKDVELRCDPISGHTALYWYRQSLGQGLEFLIYFQGNSAPDKSGLPSDRFSAERTGGSVSTLTIQRTQQEDSAVYLCASSLTRYQPQHFGDGTRLSIL.

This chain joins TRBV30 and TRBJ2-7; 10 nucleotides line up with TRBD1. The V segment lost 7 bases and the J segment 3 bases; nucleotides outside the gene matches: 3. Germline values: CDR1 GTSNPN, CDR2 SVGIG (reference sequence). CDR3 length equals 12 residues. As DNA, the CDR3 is TGTGCCTCGAGGACAGGGGGCTACGAGCAGTACTTC. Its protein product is CASRTGGYEQYF.

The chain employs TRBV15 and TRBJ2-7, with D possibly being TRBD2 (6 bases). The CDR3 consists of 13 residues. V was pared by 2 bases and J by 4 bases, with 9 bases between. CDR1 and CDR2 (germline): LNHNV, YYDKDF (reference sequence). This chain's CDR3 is CATSRPEGYEQYF. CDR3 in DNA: TGTGCCACCAGCAGACCGGAGGGGTACGAGCAGTACTTC.

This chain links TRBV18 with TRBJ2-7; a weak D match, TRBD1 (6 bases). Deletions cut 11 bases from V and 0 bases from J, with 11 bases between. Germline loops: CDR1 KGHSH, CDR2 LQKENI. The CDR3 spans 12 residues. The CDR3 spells CASQGTSYEQYF. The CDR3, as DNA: TGTGCCTCTCAGGGGACCTCCTACGAGCAGTACTTC.

The CDR3 loop reads CASSPGPNSNQPQHF. Written as DNA, the CDR3 is TGTGCCAGCAGTCCGGGTCCAAATAGCAATCAGCCCCAGCATTTT. V gene TRBV6-5 combines with J gene TRBJ1-5, with unresolved D. The CDR3 has 15 residues. Trimming shortened V by 5 bases and J by 0 bases, and 11 bases separated the two germline ends. Per the germline V gene, CDR1 is MNHEY and CDR2 is SVGAGI.

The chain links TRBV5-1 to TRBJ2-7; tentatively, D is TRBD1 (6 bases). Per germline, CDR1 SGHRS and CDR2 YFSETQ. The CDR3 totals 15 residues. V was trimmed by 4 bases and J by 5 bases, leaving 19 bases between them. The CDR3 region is CASSVIGQRNNEQYF. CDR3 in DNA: TGCGCCAGCAGCGTTATAGGACAGAGAAACAACGAGCAGTACTTC.

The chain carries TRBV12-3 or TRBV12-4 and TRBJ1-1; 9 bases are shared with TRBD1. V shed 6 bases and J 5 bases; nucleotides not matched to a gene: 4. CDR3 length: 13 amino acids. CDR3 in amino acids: CASRRGQGTEAFF. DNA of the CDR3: TGTGCCAGCAGGCGAGGACAGGGGACTGAAGCTTTCTTT.

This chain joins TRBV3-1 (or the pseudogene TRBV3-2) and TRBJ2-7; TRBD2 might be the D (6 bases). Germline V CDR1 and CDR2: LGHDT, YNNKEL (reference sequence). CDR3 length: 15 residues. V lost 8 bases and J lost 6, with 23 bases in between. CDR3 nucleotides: TGTGCCAGCTCGCGGGGTTACGGGGTGGGGTCCGAGCAGTACTTC. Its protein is CASSRGYGVGSEQYF.

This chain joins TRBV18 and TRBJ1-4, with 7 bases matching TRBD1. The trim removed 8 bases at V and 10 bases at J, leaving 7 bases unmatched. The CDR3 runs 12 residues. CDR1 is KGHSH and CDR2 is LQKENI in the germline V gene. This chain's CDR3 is CASHEGAAKLFF. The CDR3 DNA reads TGTGCCAGCCACGAGGGGGCCGCAAAACTGTTTTTT.